This T cell receptor beta chain was identified during a study of T cells after somatic rescue of genetic block (TCRdb year 2020). A note on the overall study: What the study looked at was long-term robustness, specifically in a T-cell system that came about through somatic rescue of a genetic block in T-cell development.

Points on this clone: There is no known antigen for this receptor. No per-base quality is available; no much larger clone lies one base away.

Counted from cysteine to phenylalanine, this CDR3 has 14 amino acids. Just the 42-base CDR3 DNA is kept, in frame starting at base 1. CDR1 is given as LGHNA and CDR2 as YNFKEQ, both from the germline V gene. V is clipped by 4 bases and J by 6 bases, and the sequence between their germline boundaries is 15 bases long. The receptor library was made with the immunoSEQ multiplex PCR assay. TCRdb stores this immuneACCESS table with in-frame sequences only. Part of the clones is absent; in the studies checked, under half of the shortfall reflects unresolved V genes, and no reason is known for the rest. This sample holds 9,500 to 10,000 clones; 70% to 75% were observed only once. Jointly, the top ten make up approximately 22% of the sample.

The receptor was derived from a boy between 5 and 17 years old. This chain joins TRBV4-2 to TRBJ1-2; 5 matching bases give a weak D call of TRBD1. Material for sequencing was peripheral blood mononuclear cells (PBMCs). The CDR3 region: CASSRSGGGNGYTF. The base sequence is TGTGCCAGCAGCCGCTCGGGGGGAGGGAATGGCTACACCTTC.